The clone carrying this T cell receptor (beta chain) has at least ten counts. The antigen remains undetermined. The germline V and J ends were trimmed by 0 bases and 1 base, with 16 bases remaining between them. The CDR3 totals 18 residues. Germline lookup yields CDR1 MGHRA and CDR2 YSYEKL. This sample is part of a study of human T cells and chemical hapten exposure. Study details: TCR yields differed between samples (mainly from small differences in pooled library volume). General observations from the study: TCRs above 1 in 1000 frequency stayed constant with DPC sensitization.

Time point meaning: patch test 1, 2 weeks after DPC sensitization. The treatment here: therapeutic diphenylcyclopropenone sensitization with weekly scalp DPC. Donation of samples came from alopecia patients who were 18 to 70 years old and suitable for DPC. MiXCR was run by TCRdb on the RACE reads, yielding one entry per CDR3 protein. The sample yields some 350,000 distinct CDR3 sequences, 5.5% to 8% seen once. The V and J genes are TRBV4-1 and TRBJ1-5; a possible D gene is TRBD1 (6 bases). Specimen: whole blood, collected in connection with sensitization to the hapten diphenylcyclopropenone (DPC). The sequence came from a woman between 18 and 30 years old with alopecia areata. Some clones in this sample may be carry-over from other donors' samples. The CDR3 region is CASSQDRGAGRSNQPQHF. Here the CDR3 DNA reads TGCGCCAGCAGCCAAGATCGGGGGGCAGGGCGAAGCAATCAGCCCCAGCATTTT.